This entry features one T cell receptor beta chain sequence. Its antigen is as yet unknown. This entry belongs to a study of cytomegalovirus exposure and HLA in healthy donors. Study-level results: The productive fraction for most TCR beta V segments was about 87% or about 30% in an earlier analysis.

V shed 0 bases and J shed 7 bases, with 9 bases lying between them. This CDR3 is 13 amino acids long. CDR1 and CDR2 from the germline V gene are LGHNA and YNFKEQ. The PCR contained 60 Vbeta and 13 Jbeta primers. This table comes from immunoSEQ multiplex PCR, and its TCRdb copy is limited to in-frame clones, with some not included. The data contain around 120,000 clones, roughly 70% of them seen just once; the ten biggest clones take up roughly a tenth. This chain links TRBV4-2 with TRBJ1-2; D gene unclear. The sample was PBMCs. This receptor was identified in a man in his forties or fifties in good health and CMV-seropositive. CDR3 sequence reads: CASSQDRAGGYTF. As DNA, the CDR3 is TGTGCCAGCAGCCAAGATCGGGCGGGTGGCTACACCTTC.